This T cell receptor (beta chain) was documented in a study of T cells in Graves' hyperthyroidism and ophthalmopathy. This clonotype appeared many times. V gave up 5 bases and J gave up 1 base, with 8 bases separating them. CDR1 is LGHDT and CDR2 is YNNKEL in the germline V gene (reference sequence). CDR3 size: 13 residues. Among the patients, aged 18 to 65, hyperthyroidism was newly diagnosed and had lasted under 2 months. RNA transcripts served as the template for amplifying TCR beta CDR3 regions. HTBI primers drove first-round RT-PCR of the TCR CDR3. TCRdb processed the multiplex PCR reads anew with MiXCR; each CDR3 protein has one entry. The table lists hundreds of thousands of distinct CDR3 sequences, approximately 15% of them singletons.

V is TRBV3-1 and J is TRBJ1-1, with a weak D call TRBD1 (5 bases). The source material was blood. The receptor's source is a woman between 18 and 29 years old with Graves' hyperthyroidism. CDR3 nucleotide sequence: TGTGCCAGCAGCGGCAGGGCGAACACTGAAGCTTTCTTT. It yields the protein CASSGRANTEAFF.